This T cell receptor beta chain was retrieved from a study of early T cells in non-severe SARS-CoV-2 infection. Study-wide results and caveats: Anti-spike CD8 responses were favored in VDJdb matching, and private and CD4 specificities were missed.

This CDR3 has 13 residues. Looked up from germline, CDR1 is SEHNR and CDR2 is FQNEAQ (reference sequence). V was clipped by 5 bases and J by 6 bases, with 11 bases between them. Comments on this clonotype: Its antigen is still unknown.

Individual cDNA molecules were tagged with unique molecular identifiers. Each CDR3 protein gets one entry after TCRdb re-called the 5' RACE reads with MiXCR. This table holds roughly 58,000 distinct CDR3 sequences, around an eighth found once. The receptor was isolated from an adult who was a healthcare worker with PCR-confirmed SARS-CoV-2 infection or an uninfected control (not recorded which). The sample was whole blood. The chain employs TRBV7-9 and TRBJ2-1; D remains unclear. The CDR3 coding sequence is TGTGCCAGCAGCCCAACCCACGTCAATGAGCAGTTCTTC. Translating gives CASSPTHVNEQFF.